This TCR beta chain was identified in a study of cytomegalovirus exposure and HLA in healthy donors. Study-wide points: Most TCR sequences were seen very rarely across donors, but some public TCRs occurred in many.

TCRdb's table, derived via immunoSEQ multiplex PCR, lists solely in-frame clones and lacks some. The data hold over 150,000 clones, with roughly 89% observed a single time. The germline CDR1 and CDR2 sequences are SGHTA and FQGNSA. The CDR3 covers 14 residues. V shed 3 bases, J shed 4 bases, and the junction held 1 base outside the gene matches. On this clone itself: The antigen is unknown.

The TCR originated in a woman younger than 30 in good health and CMV-seropositive. The chain couples TRBV7-2 to TRBJ1-5; 9 nucleotides align to TRBD1. Sequenced input: PBMCs. The CDR3 spells CASSFDRGNQPQHF. As DNA, the CDR3 is TGTGCCAGCAGCTTTGACAGGGGGAATCAGCCCCAGCATTTT.